These T cell receptor beta chains were read from a single sample in a study of post-analysis software for immune sequencing data. TCRdb analysed the PCR reads with MiXCR anew, one entry per CDR3 protein. Of approximately 690,000 distinct CDR3 sequences listed, more than 50% were seen once; the top ten hold approximately 10%. Material for sequencing was blood. The receptors stem from a girl aged 2 to 9 with multiple sclerosis. CDR3s include the opening cysteine and the closing phenylalanine or tryptophan. The order of the fields is clone size, V gene, J gene, CDR3 length, CDR3 protein. A row's size may be missing; if present it is once, few, many or a size class.

once	TRBV5-1	TRBJ2-1	13	CASSLSSLNEQFF
few	TRBV5-1	TRBJ2-4	16	CASSLGRSSQENIQYF
NA	TRBV4-3	TRBJ2-1	17	CASSQGLAGGKGHEQFF
NA	TRBV6-5	TRBJ2-1	16	CASSYFRTGTYNEQFF
NA	TRBV28	TRBJ2-1	15	CAVLPGLAADNEQFF
NA	TRBV5-1	TRBJ1-4	17	CASSLAPPGATNEKLFF
NA	TRBV4-3	TRBJ2-1	16	CASSQDPSGASNEQFF
NA	TRBV15	TRBJ1-1	13	CATSRTENTEAFF
NA	TRBV6-5	NA	16	CASSYLRGPGQDEQYF
NA	TRBV25-1	TRBJ2-6	18	CASRETGLSSSGANVLTF